These 24 T cell receptor beta chains share one sample of origin, sequenced in a study of blood T cell repertoires in COVID-19. Produced via immunoSEQ multiplex PCR; TCRdb's table is partial and in-frame only. Among over 25,000 clones listed, around nine tenths were seen once. Sequenced: peripheral blood. These receptor sequences come from a man in his 70s with acute or convalescent COVID-19.

The chain is built from TRBV19 and TRBJ1-2; possible D gene TRBD1, 5 bases. The CDR3 is 13 residues long. V was trimmed by 5 bases and J by 4 bases, leaving 11 bases between them. Germline-derived CDR1 and CDR2 are LNHDA and SQIVND (reference sequence). The CDR3 here is CASSEDKSYGYTF. In DNA form, the CDR3 reads TGTGCCAGTAGTGAGGACAAAAGCTATGGCTACACCTTC.

The CDR3 DNA reads as TGTGCCAGCAGCTTAGGACTAGCTTACACAGATACGCAGTATTTT. It encodes CASSLGLAYTDTQYF. The J gene is TRBJ2-3, the V gene TRBV7-3; 8 bases are a match to TRBD2. This CDR3 contains 15 residues. CDR1 and CDR2 from the germline V gene are SGHTA and FQGTGA. The V gene end was trimmed by 2 bases and the J gene end by 2 bases; junction bases not matched to a gene: 3.

The rearrangement uses TRBV9 and TRBJ2-1; 7 bases map to TRBD2. The CDR3 loop spans 15 amino acids. Germline CDR1 SGDLS, CDR2 YYNGEE. Trimming cost V 0 bases and J 9 bases; bases outside gene matches: 9. The CDR3 region has the DNA TGTGCCAGCAGCGTAGTTGCCCGATCGGGAGGTGAGCAGTTCTTC. As protein: CASSVVARSGGEQFF. Filled out from reference TRBV9 and TRBJ2-1, the complete variable domain reads DSGVTQTPKHLITATGQRVTLRCSPRSGDLSVYWYQQSLDQGLQFLIQYYNGEERAKGNILERFSAQQFPDLHSELNLSSLELGDSALYFCASSVVARSGGEQFFGPGTRLTVL.

This rearrangement joins TRBV6-2 or TRBV6-3 to TRBJ1-5, with D perhaps TRBD1 (5 bases). Germline V CDR1 and CDR2: MNHEY, SVGEGT. The germline V and J ends were trimmed by 2 bases and 1 base, with 9 bases remaining between them. This CDR3 is built from 15 residues. CDR3 sequence reads: CASSYGAPSNQPQHF. In DNA, the CDR3 is TGTGCCAGCAGTTACGGGGCCCCGAGCAATCAGCCCCAGCATTTT.

This sequence joins TRBV3-1 (or the pseudogene TRBV3-2) and TRBJ2-1; TRBD2 matches 10 bases. CDR3 length: 12 residues. J was trimmed by 13 bases and V by 3 bases; bases with no gene match: 3. Looked up from germline, CDR1 is LGHDT and CDR2 is YNNKEL (reference sequence). CDR3 loop: CASSQTSGPQFF. The CDR3 nucleotides are TGTGCCAGCAGCCAGACTAGCGGGCCTCAGTTCTTC.

The V gene is TRBV7-2, the J gene TRBJ2-3; no clear D. The CDR3 length is 13 residues. Per the germline V gene, CDR1 is SGHTA and CDR2 is FQGNSA. The V end lost 5 bases, the J end lost 4 bases, and 10 bases lay between the germline ends. CDR3 amino acids: CASSLRASDTQYF. The CDR3 coding sequence is TGTGCCAGCAGCCTCCGAGCGTCAGATACGCAGTATTTT.

This clone was recorded once. The rearrangement joins TRBV3-1 (or the pseudogene TRBV3-2) to TRBJ2-7; 8 bases are shared with TRBD1. The CDR3 totals 14 residues. CDR1 LGHDT and CDR2 YNNKEL come from the germline V gene (reference sequence). J lost 2 bases, V lost 3 bases, and 3 bases had no gene match. In nucleotides, the CDR3 is TGTGCCAGCAGCCAGGGGACAGGTCCCTACGAGCAGTACTTC. This sequence encodes CASSQGTGPYEQYF.

The chain uses TRBV6-5 and TRBJ2-3; 7 positions match TRBD1. The CDR3 runs 12 residues. J was trimmed by 8 bases and V by 5 bases; bases with no gene match: 4. Germline V gene sequence: CDR1 MNHEY, CDR2 SVGAGI. Here the CDR3 reads CASSITGATQYF. The CDR3 coding sequence is TGTGCCAGCAGTATCACAGGGGCTACGCAGTATTTT.

The chain carries TRBV5-6 and TRBJ2-3, with 11 positions matching TRBD2. The CDR3 has 16 residues. J gave up 6 bases and V 3 bases, and 9 bases lay outside the gene matches. Germline CDR1 reads SGHDT; CDR2 reads YYEEEE. CDR3 bases: TGTGCCAGCAGCTCCCAGACTAGCGGGATTCCCGATACGCAGTATTTT. It is translated as CASSSQTSGIPDTQYF.

Here the CDR3 reads CASSSRDTSTNEKLFF. In DNA form, the CDR3 reads TGCGCCAGCAGCTCCCGGGACACCTCAACTAATGAAAAACTGTTTTTT. The V gene is TRBV5-1, the J gene TRBJ1-4; D perhaps matches TRBD1 (6 bases). The CDR3 spans 16 residues. The germline V gene encodes CDR1 SGHRS and CDR2 YFSETQ. V was shortened by 3 bases and J by 0 bases, with 12 bases between the two germline ends.

This clone was recorded only once. V is TRBV21-1 and J is TRBJ2-1; the table calls TRBD2, which could not be checked here. TRBV21-1 is a documented pseudogene. The CDR3 sequence is 16 residues long. CDR3 in DNA: TGTGCCAGCAGCAACGTATCGAGACTAGCGGGCAATGAGCAGTTCTTC. Translated, it gives CASSNVSRLAGNEQFF.

The chain joins TRBV5-1 to TRBJ2-6, with 11 bases aligning to TRBD1. Per the germline V gene, CDR1 is SGHRS and CDR2 is YFSETQ. There are 17 residues in the CDR3. V was pared by 3 bases and J by 0 bases, with 2 bases of the junction left unmatched. The DNA for the CDR3 is TGCGCCAGCAGCTCGGGGACAGGGGGCTCTGGGGCCAACGTCCTGACTTTC. Encoded protein: CASSSGTGGSGANVLTF.

The rearrangement joins TRBV6-5 to TRBJ2-7; a weak D match, TRBD2 (6 bases). Germline CDR1 is MNHEY and CDR2 is SVGAGI. The ends were cut back, 2 bases at V and 3 bases at J, with 14 bases in the middle. The CDR3 has 15 residues. CDR3 nucleotide sequence: TGTGCCAGCAGTTACACCGCTAGCGATGGCTACGAGCAGTACTTC. Translation: CASSYTASDGYEQYF.

The chain is built from TRBV13 and TRBJ1-4, with 7 bases identical to TRBD1. The CDR3 extends over 15 amino acids. V was pared by 1 base and J by 4 bases, with 3 bases of the junction left unmatched. Germline V gene data show CDR1 as PRHDT and CDR2 as FYEKMQ (reference sequence). As DNA, the CDR3 is TGTGCCAGCAGCTTAGAACAGGGGCTTAATGAAAAACTGTTTTTT. As protein: CASSLEQGLNEKLFF.

The gene calls are TRBV6-2 or TRBV6-3 and TRBJ1-5; D is undetermined. The germline V gene encodes CDR1 MNHEY and CDR2 SVGEGT. The CDR3 runs 13 residues. V lost 4 bases, J lost 2 bases, and 6 bases lay in between. The DNA of the CDR3 is TGTGCCAGCAGTTCTCCAGGCAATCAGCCCCAGCATTTT. As protein: CASSSPGNQPQHF.

J is TRBJ2-4 and V is TRBV29-1, with 7 bases fitting TRBD1. The CDR3 runs to 11 residues. In germline, CDR1 is SQVTM, CDR2 ANQGSEA. Trimming cost V 8 bases and J 7 bases; bases outside gene matches: 5. CDR3 residues: CSIGDSNIQYF. The CDR3 DNA reads as TGCAGCATAGGGGACAGCAACATTCAGTACTTC.

The J gene is TRBJ1-3, the V gene TRBV4-2, with TRBD1 matching over 11 bases. From germline, CDR1 is LGHNA and CDR2 YNFKEQ. V was clipped by 4 bases and J by 1 base; unmatched bases: 9. CDR3 length: 18 amino acids. CDR3 bases: TGTGCCAGCAGCCCGTTAGAGGACAGGGGGCTTTCTGGAAACACCATATATTTT. Translating it yields CASSPLEDRGLSGNTIYF.

This clone was counted only a few times. V and J are TRBV7-8 and TRBJ1-1; perhaps TRBD1 as D (6 bases). The germline CDR1 and CDR2 sequences are SGHVS and FQNEAQ. Trimming left V 5 bases short and J 0 bases short, with 13 bases between. The CDR3 is made up of 15 amino acids. The CDR3 spells CASSTGQLLNTEAFF. CDR3 in DNA: TGTGCCAGCAGCACAGGACAGCTATTGAACACTGAAGCTTTCTTT.

The sample holds one count of this clone. The chain carries TRBV18 and TRBJ1-2, with D maybe TRBD1 (6 bases). Germline V gene lookup returns CDR1 KGHSH and CDR2 LQKENI. V shed 6 bases and J shed 8 bases, with 19 bases lying between them. This CDR3 has 14 residues. The CDR3 DNA follows: TGTGCCAGCTCCGACCGGCCAGGGGTTGGGGGCTACACCTTC. Amino acids: CASSDRPGVGGYTF.

The chain couples TRBV2 to TRBJ2-6; tentative D call: TRBD1 (5 bases). CDR1 is SNHLY and CDR2 is FYNNEI in the germline V gene. The V end was cut by 8 bases, the J end by 0 bases, with 14 bases between. The CDR3 is made up of 16 amino acids. CDR3 in DNA: TGTGCCAGCCACAGGTCCTTCTTCTCTGGGGCCAACGTCCTGACTTTC. As protein: CASHRSFFSGANVLTF.

The chain combines TRBV29-1 with TRBJ1-1; a weak D match, TRBD1 (6 bases). The CDR3 sequence is 14 residues long. The germline CDR1 and CDR2 sequences are SQVTM and ANQGSEA. The germline V and J ends were trimmed by 4 bases and 0 bases, with 12 bases remaining between them. The CDR3 loop is CSVVQGNVNTEAFF. The CDR3 nucleotides read TGCAGCGTTGTCCAGGGGAATGTGAACACTGAAGCTTTCTTT.

In DNA, the CDR3 is TGTGCCAGCACTCACGGGGCAGATACGCAGTATTTT. This sequence encodes CASTHGADTQYF. The chain couples TRBV3-1 (or the pseudogene TRBV3-2) to TRBJ2-3; D is perhaps TRBD2 (5 bases). Germline values: CDR1 LGHDT, CDR2 YNNKEL (reference sequence). Trimming removed 7 bases from V and 4 bases from J, with 9 bases in between. CDR3 length: 12 amino acids.

This clone was counted a few times. The V call is TRBV4-1, the J call TRBJ2-1; 11 nucleotides align to TRBD2. Germline CDR1 reads MGHRA; CDR2 reads YSYEKL. The CDR3 contains 16 residues. V shed 4 bases and J 5 bases; nucleotides not matched to a gene: 7. The DNA for the CDR3 is TGCGCCAGCAGCCCCCTCCCGGGACTAGCGGACAATGAGCAGTTCTTC. As protein: CASSPLPGLADNEQFF.

This chain joins TRBV27 and TRBJ1-6; D unclear. The V and J ends lost 5 bases and 7 bases respectively, with 9 bases between them. The CDR3 spans 13 residues. The germline gives CDR1 MNHEY, CDR2 SMNVEV (reference sequence). CDR3: CASSRGLNSPLHF. CDR3 coding DNA: TGTGCCAGCAGTCGCGGACTGAATTCACCCCTCCACTTT.